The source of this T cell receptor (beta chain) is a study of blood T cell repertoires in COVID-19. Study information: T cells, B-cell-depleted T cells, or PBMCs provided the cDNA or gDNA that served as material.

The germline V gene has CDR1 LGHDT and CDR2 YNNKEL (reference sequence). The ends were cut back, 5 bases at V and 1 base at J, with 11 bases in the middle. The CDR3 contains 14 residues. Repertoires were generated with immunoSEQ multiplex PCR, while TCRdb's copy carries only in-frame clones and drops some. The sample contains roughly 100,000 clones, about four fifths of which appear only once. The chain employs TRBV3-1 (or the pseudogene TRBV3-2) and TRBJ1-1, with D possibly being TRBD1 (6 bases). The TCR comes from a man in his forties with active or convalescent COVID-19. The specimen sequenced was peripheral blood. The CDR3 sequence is CASSTTGSNTEAFF. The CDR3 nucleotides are TGTGCCAGCAGCACAACAGGGTCGAACACTGAAGCTTTCTTT.